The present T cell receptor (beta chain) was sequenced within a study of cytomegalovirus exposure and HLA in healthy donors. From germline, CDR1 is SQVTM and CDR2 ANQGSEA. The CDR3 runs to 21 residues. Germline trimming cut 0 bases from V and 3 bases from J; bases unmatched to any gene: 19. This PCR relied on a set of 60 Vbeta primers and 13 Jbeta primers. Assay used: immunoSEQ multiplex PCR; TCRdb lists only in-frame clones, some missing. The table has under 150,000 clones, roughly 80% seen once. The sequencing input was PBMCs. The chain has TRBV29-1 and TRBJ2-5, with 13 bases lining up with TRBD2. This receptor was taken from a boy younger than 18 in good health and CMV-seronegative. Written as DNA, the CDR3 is TGCAGCGTTGAAGATCCCCCGACTAGCGGGAGGTTGCTATCGGGAGAAGAGACCCAGTACTTC. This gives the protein CSVEDPPTSGRLLSGEETQYF.